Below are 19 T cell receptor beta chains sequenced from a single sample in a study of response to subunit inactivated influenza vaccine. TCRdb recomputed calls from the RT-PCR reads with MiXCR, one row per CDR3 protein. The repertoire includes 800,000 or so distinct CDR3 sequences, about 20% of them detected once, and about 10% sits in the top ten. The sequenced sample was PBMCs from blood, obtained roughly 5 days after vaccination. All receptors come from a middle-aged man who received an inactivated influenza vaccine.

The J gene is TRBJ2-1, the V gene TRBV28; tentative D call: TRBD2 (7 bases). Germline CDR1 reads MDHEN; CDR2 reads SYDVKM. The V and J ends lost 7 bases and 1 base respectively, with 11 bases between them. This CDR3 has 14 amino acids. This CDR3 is CASKGGESYNEQFF. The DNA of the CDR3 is TGTGCCAGCAAGGGGGGGGAGTCCTACAATGAGCAGTTCTTC.

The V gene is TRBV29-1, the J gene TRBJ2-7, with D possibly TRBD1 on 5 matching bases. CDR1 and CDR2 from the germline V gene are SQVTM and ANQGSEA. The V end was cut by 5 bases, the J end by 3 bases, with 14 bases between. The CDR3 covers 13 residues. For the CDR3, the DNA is TGCAGCGTTATGGCACAGGCGGACTACGAGCAGTACTTC. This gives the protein CSVMAQADYEQYF.

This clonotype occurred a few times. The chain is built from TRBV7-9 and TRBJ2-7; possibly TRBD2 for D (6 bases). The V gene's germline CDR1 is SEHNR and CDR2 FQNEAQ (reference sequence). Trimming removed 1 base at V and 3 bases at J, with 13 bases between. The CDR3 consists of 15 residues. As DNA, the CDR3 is TGTGCCAGCAGCTTAGGGAGGGTACCGGACTACGAGCAGTACTTC. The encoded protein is CASSLGRVPDYEQYF. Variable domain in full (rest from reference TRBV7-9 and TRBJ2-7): DTGVSQNPRHKITKRGQNVTFRCDPISEHNRLYWYRQTLGQGPEFLTYFQNEAQLEKSRLLSDRFSAERPKGSFSTLEIQRTEQGDSAMYLCASSLGRVPDYEQYFGPGTRLTVT.

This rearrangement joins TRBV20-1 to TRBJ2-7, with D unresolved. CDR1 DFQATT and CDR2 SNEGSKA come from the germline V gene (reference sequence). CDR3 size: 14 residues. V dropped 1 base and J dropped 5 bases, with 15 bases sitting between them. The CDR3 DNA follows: TGCAGTGCTAGAGGGCAGCGTTGGGTCGACGAGCAGTACTTC. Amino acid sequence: CSARGQRWVDEQYF.

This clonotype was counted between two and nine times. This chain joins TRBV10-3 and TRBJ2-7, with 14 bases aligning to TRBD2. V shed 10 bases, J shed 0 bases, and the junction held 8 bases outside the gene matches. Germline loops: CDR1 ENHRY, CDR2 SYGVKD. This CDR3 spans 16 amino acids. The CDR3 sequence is CATVGTSGGHSYEQYF. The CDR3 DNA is TGTGCCACCGTCGGGACTAGCGGGGGTCACTCCTACGAGCAGTACTTC.

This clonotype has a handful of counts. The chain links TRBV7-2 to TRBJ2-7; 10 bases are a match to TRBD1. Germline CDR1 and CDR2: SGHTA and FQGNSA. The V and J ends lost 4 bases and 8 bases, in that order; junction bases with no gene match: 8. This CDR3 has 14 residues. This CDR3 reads CASSSGTGEIKQYF. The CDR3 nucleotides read TGTGCCAGCAGCTCCGGGACAGGGGAGATTAAGCAGTACTTC.

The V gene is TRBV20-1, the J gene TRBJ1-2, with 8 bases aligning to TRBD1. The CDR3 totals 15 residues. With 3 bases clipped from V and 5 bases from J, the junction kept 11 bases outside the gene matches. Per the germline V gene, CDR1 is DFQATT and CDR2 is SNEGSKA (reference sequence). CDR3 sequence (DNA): TGCAGTGCTAGTTCCGCGGACAGGGACGCGTATGGCTACACCTTC. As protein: CSASSADRDAYGYTF.

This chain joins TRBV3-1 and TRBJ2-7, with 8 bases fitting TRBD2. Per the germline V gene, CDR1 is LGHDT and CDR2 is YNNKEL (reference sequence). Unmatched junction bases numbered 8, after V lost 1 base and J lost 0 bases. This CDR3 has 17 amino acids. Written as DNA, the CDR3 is TGTGCCAGCAGCCAAGTGTGGACGGGGGGGAGCTCCTACGAGCAGTACTTC. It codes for CASSQVWTGGSSYEQYF.

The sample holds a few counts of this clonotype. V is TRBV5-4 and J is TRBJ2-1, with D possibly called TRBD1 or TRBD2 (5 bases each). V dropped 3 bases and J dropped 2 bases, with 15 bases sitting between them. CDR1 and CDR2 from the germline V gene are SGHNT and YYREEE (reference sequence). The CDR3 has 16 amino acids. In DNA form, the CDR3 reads TGTGCCAGCAGCTCCCATGGGGGAGAGGCCTACAATGAGCAGTTCTTC. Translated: CASSSHGGEAYNEQFF.

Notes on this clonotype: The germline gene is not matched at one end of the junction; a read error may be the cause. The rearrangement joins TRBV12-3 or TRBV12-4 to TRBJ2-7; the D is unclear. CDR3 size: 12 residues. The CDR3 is CACSRAVYEQYF. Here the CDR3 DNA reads TGTGCCTGCAGTCGTGCGGTCTACGAGCAGTACTTC.

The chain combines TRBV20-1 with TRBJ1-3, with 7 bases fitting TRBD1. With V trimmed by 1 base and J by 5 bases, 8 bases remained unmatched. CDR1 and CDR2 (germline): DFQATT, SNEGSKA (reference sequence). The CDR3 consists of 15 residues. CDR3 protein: CSARGTGGGRNTIYF. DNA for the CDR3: TGCAGTGCTAGAGGGACAGGTGGGGGAAGAAACACCATATATTTT.

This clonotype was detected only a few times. The CDR3 DNA reads as TGTGCCAGTTCGTGGACAGCCAGTGAAAAACTGTTTTTT. It yields the protein CASSWTASEKLFF. The chain couples TRBV7-2 to TRBJ1-4; perhaps TRBD1 as D (6 bases). Trimming cost V 9 bases and J 7 bases, with 15 bases left between them. The CDR3 is 13 residues long. Germline V gene sequence: CDR1 SGHTA, CDR2 FQGNSA.

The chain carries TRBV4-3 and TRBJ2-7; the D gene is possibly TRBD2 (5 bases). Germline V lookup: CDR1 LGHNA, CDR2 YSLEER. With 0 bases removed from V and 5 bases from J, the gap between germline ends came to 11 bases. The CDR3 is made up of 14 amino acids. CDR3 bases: TGCGCCAGCAGCCAAGATATACCGGGAAACGAGCAGTACTTC. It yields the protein CASSQDIPGNEQYF.

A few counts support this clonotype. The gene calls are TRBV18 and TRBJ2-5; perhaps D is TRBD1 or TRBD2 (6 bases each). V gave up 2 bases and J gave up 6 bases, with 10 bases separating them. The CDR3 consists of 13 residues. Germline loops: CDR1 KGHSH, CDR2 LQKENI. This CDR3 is CASSPKGGKTQYF. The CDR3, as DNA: TGTGCCAGCTCACCAAAAGGGGGGAAGACCCAGTACTTC. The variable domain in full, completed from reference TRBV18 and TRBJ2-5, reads NAGVMQNPRHLVRRRGQEARLRCSPMKGHSHVYWYRQLPEEGLKFMVYLQKENIIDESGMPKERFSAEFPKEGPSILRIQQVVRGDSAAYFCASSPKGGKTQYFGPGTRLLVL.

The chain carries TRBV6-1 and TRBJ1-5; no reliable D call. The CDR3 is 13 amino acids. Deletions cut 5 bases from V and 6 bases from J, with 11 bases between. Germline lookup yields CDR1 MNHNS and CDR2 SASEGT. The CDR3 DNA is TGTGCCAGCAGTCCCGGGAAGAGTCAGCCCCAGCATTTT. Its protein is CASSPGKSQPQHF.

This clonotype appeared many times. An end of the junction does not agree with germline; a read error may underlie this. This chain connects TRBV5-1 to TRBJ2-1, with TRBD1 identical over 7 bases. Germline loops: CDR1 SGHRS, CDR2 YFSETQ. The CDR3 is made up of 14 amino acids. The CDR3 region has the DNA TGTGCCAGCTCACGAGGGGACAGCTACAATGAGCAGTTCTTC. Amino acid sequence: CASSRGDSYNEQFF.

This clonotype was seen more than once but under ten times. CDR3: CASSLFGQGNEQFF. Here the CDR3 DNA reads TGCGCCAGCAGCTTGTTCGGACAGGGGAATGAGCAGTTCTTC. This chain links TRBV5-1 with TRBJ2-1; 9 positions agree with TRBD1. Germline values: CDR1 SGHRS, CDR2 YFSETQ. With 1 base clipped from V and 7 bases from J, the junction kept 3 bases outside the gene matches. This CDR3 is built from 14 residues.

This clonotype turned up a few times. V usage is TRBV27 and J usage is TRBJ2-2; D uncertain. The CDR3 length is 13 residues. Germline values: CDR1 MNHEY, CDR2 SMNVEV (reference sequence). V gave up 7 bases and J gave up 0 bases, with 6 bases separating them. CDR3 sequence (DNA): TGTGCCAGCAAGTTTGCGAACACCGGGGAGCTGTTTTTT. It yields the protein CASKFANTGELFF.

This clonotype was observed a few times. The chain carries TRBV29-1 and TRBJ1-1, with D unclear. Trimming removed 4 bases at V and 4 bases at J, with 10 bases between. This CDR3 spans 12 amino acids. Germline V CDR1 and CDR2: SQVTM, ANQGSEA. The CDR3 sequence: CSVARSSTEAFF. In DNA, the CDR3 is TGCAGCGTTGCGAGGAGTTCCACTGAAGCTTTCTTT.